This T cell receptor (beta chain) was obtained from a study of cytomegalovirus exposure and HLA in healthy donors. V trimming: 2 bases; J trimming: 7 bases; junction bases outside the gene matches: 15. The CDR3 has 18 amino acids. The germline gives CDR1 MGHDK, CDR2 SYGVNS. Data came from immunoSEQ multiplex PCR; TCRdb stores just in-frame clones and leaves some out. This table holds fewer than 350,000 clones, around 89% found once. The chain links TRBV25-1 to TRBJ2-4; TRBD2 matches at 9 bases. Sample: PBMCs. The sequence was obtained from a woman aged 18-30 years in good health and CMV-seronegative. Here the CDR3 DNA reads TGTGCCAGCAGTGAACTAGGGGGCGGGAGGGCCGCCGAGAACATTCAGTACTTC. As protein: CASSELGGGRAAENIQYF. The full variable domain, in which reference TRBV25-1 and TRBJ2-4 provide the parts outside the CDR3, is EADIYQTPRYLVIGTGKKITLECSQTMGHDKMYWYQQDPGMELHLIHYSYGVNSTEKGDLSSESTVSRIRTEHFPLTLESARPSHTSQYLCASSELGGGRAAENIQYFGAGTRLSVL.